Presented here are 15 T cell receptor beta chains from one specimen sequenced in a study of metastatic and nonmetastatic thyroid tumors. With MiXCR, TCRdb called clones anew from the PCR reads. The table shows around 17,000 clones, with roughly 26% occurring only once. Patients had received no treatment of any kind before thyroid surgery. Sequences were obtained from adjacent normal tissue. The receptor set was obtained from a female donor with papillary thyroid cancer or a benign thyroid nodule (not recorded which). Some clones in this sample may be carry-over from other donors' samples.

The V call is TRBV20-1, the J call TRBJ2-1, with 7 bases identical to TRBD2. V was clipped by 0 bases and J by 8 bases; unmatched bases: 10. Looked up from germline, CDR1 is DFQATT and CDR2 is SNEGSKA (reference sequence). This CDR3 region has 15 residues. CDR3 nucleotide sequence: TGCAGTGCTAGAGATTTAGAGACTAGCTTTTATGAGCAGTTCTTC. Residues: CSARDLETSFYEQFF.

V gene TRBV5-1 combines with J gene TRBJ2-5; TRBD2 matches 8 bases. CDR3 size: 15 residues. The ends lost 4 bases at V and 1 base at J; junction bases unmatched: 6. Germline CDR1 and CDR2: SGHRS and YFSETQ. The CDR3: CASSITSGPQETQYF. CDR3 in DNA: TGCGCCAGCAGCATTACTAGCGGCCCCCAAGAGACCCAGTACTTC.

This clone was counted ten times or more. The V call is TRBV11-2, the J call TRBJ2-1, with unresolved D. The CDR3 is made up of 16 amino acids. The V and J ends lost 5 bases and 0 bases respectively, with 14 bases between them. Germline CDR1 and CDR2: SGHAT and FQNNGV. CDR3 amino acids: CASSLLPWGSYNEQFF. Written as DNA, the CDR3 is TGTGCCAGCAGCCTACTCCCATGGGGCTCCTACAATGAGCAGTTCTTC.

This clone is labeled medium-sized. The genes are TRBV20-1 and TRBJ2-7; D perhaps matches TRBD1 (6 bases). This CDR3 is built from 12 residues. The V gene lost 6 bases and the J gene lost 5 bases, with 14 bases spanning the gap. Germline CDR1 reads DFQATT; CDR2 reads SNEGSKA (reference sequence). DNA of the CDR3: TGCAGTGCGACCCGGGACACCAACGAGCAGTACTTC. Protein product: CSATRDTNEQYF.

This chain uses TRBV4-3 with TRBJ1-1, with D possibly matching TRBD1 (5 bases). The V gene's germline CDR1 is LGHNA and CDR2 YSLEER. V was clipped by 0 bases and J by 2 bases, with 10 bases between them. This CDR3 is built from 15 residues. In DNA form, the CDR3 reads TGCGCCAGCAGCCAAGAATCAGGGCGAAACACTGAAGCTTTCTTT. It translates to CASSQESGRNTEAFF.

This clone has a handful of counts. This chain connects TRBV6-1 to TRBJ1-5; D is ambiguous. CDR3 size: 14 residues. Looked up from germline, CDR1 is MNHNS and CDR2 is SASEGT. V lost 5 bases, J lost 7 bases, and 15 bases lay in between. The CDR3 region is CASSNEGSAQPQHF. The DNA of the CDR3 is TGTGCCAGCAGTAATGAGGGTTCAGCCCAGCCCCAGCATTTT.

This clone was seen ten or more times. The chain uses TRBV5-4 and TRBJ2-7, with 7 bases lining up with TRBD2. The trim removed 4 bases at V and 1 base at J, leaving 8 bases unmatched. This CDR3 has 15 residues. Germline V gives CDR1 SGHNT, CDR2 YYREEE (reference sequence). The CDR3 region is CASSTRTGGSYEQYF. The CDR3 DNA follows: TGTGCCAGCAGCACACGAACGGGAGGTTCCTACGAGCAGTACTTC.

This chain uses TRBV12-3 or TRBV12-4 with TRBJ2-1, with 7 bases aligning to TRBD2. This CDR3 has 15 residues. The ends lost 3 bases at V and 3 bases at J; junction bases unmatched: 5. The CDR3 DNA reads as TGTGCCAGCAGTTTTGGAGGGAGGGACTACAATGAGCAGTTCTTC. Translating gives CASSFGGRDYNEQFF.

The V and J genes are TRBV7-2 and TRBJ2-5, with 9 positions matching TRBD1. The germline V gene has CDR1 SGHTA and CDR2 FQGNSA. Trimming at V came to 2 bases and at J to 5 bases, leaving 6 bases not matched to a gene. CDR3 length: 15 amino acids. The CDR3 protein is CASSLTGGAGETQYF. The CDR3 DNA sequence: TGTGCCAGCAGCTTAACAGGGGGCGCGGGGGAGACCCAGTACTTC.

The chain links TRBV20-1 to TRBJ1-1; the D gene is possibly TRBD1 (6 bases). This CDR3 spans 13 amino acids. Trimming cost V 0 bases and J 7 bases, with 12 bases left between them. Germline V gene data show CDR1 as DFQATT and CDR2 as SNEGSKA (reference sequence). The CDR3: CSARDRQGREAFF. The CDR3 bases are TGCAGTGCTAGAGATCGGCAGGGGCGTGAAGCTTTCTTT.

This clone appeared a few times. This chain uses TRBV7-2 with TRBJ2-6, with D maybe TRBD1 (6 bases). Trimming cost V 4 bases and J 8 bases, with 9 bases left between them. Germline V gives CDR1 SGHTA, CDR2 FQGNSA. This CDR3 is built from 13 residues. The CDR3 region is CASSSQGSNVLTF. The CDR3 bases are TGTGCCAGCAGCTCTCAGGGGTCCAACGTCCTGACTTTC.

The chain recombines TRBV5-1 with TRBJ2-5; 8 positions agree with TRBD2. The ends lost 7 bases at V and 4 bases at J; junction bases unmatched: 6. CDR1 and CDR2 from the germline V gene are SGHRS and YFSETQ. This CDR3 is 13 amino acids long. The CDR3: CASAGGVGETQYF. The CDR3, as DNA: TGCGCCAGCGCCGGGGGGGTTGGAGAGACCCAGTACTTC. Complete variable domain (other parts from reference TRBV5-1 and TRBJ2-5): KAGVTQTPRYLIKTRGQQVTLSCSPISGHRSVSWYQQTPGQGLQFLFEYFSETQRNKGNFPGRFSGRQFSNSRSEMNVSTLELGDSALYLCASAGGVGETQYFGPGTRLLVL.

The chain is built from TRBV20-1 and TRBJ1-2; TRBD1 is a possible D gene (5 bases). The CDR3 contains 12 residues. Germline V CDR1 and CDR2: DFQATT, SNEGSKA (reference sequence). The ends were cut back, 6 bases at V and 8 bases at J, with 16 bases in the middle. The CDR3 spells CSAPGAAEGYTF. The DNA of the CDR3 is TGCAGTGCCCCCGGGGCAGCGGAAGGCTACACCTTC.

The rearrangement joins TRBV6-1 to TRBJ1-2; D remains ambiguous. Germline-derived CDR1 and CDR2 are MNHNS and SASEGT. V lost 5 bases to trimming and J lost 4 bases, with 14 bases between them. The CDR3 length is 14 residues. The CDR3 region is CASSRTALGYGYTF. The CDR3, as DNA: TGTGCCAGCAGTCGGACTGCACTGGGCTATGGCTACACCTTC.

The V gene is TRBV5-1, the J gene TRBJ2-2, with 8 bases fitting TRBD2. This CDR3 is built from 14 residues. From germline, CDR1 is SGHRS and CDR2 YFSETQ. J gave up 1 base and V 9 bases, and 5 bases lay outside the gene matches. CDR3 bases: TGCGCCACAACCGCGGGGGGGAACACCGGGGAGCTGTTTTTT. Amino acids: CATTAGGNTGELFF.